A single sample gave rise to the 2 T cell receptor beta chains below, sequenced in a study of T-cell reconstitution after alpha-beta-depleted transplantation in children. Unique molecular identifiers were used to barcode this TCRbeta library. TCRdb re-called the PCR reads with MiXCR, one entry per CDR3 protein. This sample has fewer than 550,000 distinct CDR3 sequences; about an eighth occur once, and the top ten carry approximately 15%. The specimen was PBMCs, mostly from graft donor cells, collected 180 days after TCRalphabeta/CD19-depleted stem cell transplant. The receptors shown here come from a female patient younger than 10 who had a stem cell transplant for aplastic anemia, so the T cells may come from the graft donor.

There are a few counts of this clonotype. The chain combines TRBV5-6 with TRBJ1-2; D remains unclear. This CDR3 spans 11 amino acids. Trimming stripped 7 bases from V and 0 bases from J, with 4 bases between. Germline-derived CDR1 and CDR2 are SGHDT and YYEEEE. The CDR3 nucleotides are TGTGCCAGCGGGGCTAACTATGGCTACACCTTC. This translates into CASGANYGYTF.

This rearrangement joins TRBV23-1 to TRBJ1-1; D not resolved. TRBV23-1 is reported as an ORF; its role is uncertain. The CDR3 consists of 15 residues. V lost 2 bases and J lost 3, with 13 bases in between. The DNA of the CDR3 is TGCGCCAGCAGTCAAAGGAGGGATTCGGACACTGAAGCTTTCTTT. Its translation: CASSQRRDSDTEAFF.